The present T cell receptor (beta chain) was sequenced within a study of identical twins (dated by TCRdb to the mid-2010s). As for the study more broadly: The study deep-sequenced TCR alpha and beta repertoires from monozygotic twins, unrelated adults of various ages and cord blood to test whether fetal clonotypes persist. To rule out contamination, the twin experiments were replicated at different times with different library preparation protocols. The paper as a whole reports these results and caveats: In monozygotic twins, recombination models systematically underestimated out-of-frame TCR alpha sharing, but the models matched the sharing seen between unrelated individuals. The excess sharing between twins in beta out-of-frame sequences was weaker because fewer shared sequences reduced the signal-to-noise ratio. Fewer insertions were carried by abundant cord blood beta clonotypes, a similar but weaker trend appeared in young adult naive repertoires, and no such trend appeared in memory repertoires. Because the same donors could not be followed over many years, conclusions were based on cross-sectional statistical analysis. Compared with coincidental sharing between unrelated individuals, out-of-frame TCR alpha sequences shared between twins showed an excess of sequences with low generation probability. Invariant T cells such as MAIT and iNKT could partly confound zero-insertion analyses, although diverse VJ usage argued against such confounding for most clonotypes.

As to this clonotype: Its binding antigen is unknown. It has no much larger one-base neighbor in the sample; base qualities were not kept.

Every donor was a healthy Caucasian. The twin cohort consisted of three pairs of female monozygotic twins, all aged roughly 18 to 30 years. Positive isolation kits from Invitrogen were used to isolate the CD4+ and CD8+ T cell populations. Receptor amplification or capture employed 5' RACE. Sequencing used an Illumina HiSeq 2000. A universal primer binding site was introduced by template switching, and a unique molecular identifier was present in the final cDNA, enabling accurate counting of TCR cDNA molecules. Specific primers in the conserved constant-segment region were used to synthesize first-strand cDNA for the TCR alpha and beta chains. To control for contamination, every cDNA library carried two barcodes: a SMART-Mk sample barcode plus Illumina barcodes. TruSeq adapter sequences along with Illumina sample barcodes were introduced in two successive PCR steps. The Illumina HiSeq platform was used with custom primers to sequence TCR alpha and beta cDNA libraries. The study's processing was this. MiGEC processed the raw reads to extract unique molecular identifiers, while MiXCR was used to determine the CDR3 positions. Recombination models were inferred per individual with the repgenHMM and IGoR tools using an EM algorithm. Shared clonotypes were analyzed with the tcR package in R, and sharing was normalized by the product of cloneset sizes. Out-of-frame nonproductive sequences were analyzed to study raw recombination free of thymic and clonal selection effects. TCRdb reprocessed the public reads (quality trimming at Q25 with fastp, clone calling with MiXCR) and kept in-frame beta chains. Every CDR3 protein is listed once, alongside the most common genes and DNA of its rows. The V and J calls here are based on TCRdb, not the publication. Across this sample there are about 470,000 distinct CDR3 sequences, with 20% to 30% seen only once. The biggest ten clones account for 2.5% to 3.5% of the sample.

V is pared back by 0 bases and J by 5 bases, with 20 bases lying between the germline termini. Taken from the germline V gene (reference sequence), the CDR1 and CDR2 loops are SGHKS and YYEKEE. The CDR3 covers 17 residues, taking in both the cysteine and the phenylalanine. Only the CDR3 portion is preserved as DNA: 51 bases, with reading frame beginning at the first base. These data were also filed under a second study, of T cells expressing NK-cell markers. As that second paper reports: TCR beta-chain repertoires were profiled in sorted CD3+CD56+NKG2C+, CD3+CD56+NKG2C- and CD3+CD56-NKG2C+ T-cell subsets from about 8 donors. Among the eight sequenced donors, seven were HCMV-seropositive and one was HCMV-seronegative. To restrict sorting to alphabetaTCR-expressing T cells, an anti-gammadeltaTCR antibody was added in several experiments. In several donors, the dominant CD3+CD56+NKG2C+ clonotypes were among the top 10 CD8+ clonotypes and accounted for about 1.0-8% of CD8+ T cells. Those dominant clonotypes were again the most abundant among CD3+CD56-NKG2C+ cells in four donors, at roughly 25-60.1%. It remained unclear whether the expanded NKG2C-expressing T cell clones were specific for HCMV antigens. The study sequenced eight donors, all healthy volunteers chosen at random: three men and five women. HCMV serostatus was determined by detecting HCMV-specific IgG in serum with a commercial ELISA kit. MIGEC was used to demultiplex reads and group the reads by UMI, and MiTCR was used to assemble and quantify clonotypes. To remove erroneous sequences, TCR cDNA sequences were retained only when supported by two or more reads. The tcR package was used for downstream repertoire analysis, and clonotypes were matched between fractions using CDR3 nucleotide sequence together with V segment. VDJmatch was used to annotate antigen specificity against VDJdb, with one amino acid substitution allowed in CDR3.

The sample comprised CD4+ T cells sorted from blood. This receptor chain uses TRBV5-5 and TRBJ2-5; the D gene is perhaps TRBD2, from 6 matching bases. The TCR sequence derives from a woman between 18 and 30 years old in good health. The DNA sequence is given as TGTGCCAGCAGCTTGGAAGGGCTAGCGACGATCTGGGAGACCCAGTACTTC. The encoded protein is CASSLEGLATIWETQYF.